Below are 13 T cell receptor beta chains sequenced from a single sample in a study of graft-versus-host responses after intestinal transplantation. These receptors' antigens are unknown. The assay was immunoSEQ multiplex PCR, and TCRdb's table has in-frame clones only and misses some. The table lists about 92,000 clones, about four fifths of them singletons. This sample comprised unstimulated CD8+ T cells sorted from spleen or lymph node cells, obtained before intestinal transplant. The receptors were sampled from a human donor who received an intestinal transplant.

In its sample, this clone was seen once. V gene TRBV6-6 combines with J gene TRBJ2-3, with unresolved D. The germline gives CDR1 MNHNY, CDR2 SVGAGI (reference sequence). The CDR3 is made up of 14 amino acids. Trimming removed 6 bases at V and 6 bases at J, with 16 bases between. CDR3 sequence reads: CASRKMNPLDTQYF. In DNA, the CDR3 is TGTGCCAGCAGAAAAATGAATCCTCTTGATACGCAGTATTTT.

This chain links TRBV7-9 with TRBJ2-7; D not certain. CDR3 length: 13 residues. CDR1 is SEHNR, CDR2 FQNEAQ, per germline (reference sequence). Trimming shortened V by 1 base and J by 2 bases, and 6 bases separated the two germline ends. In DNA form, the CDR3 reads TGTGCCAGCAGCTTAGAGCGAGCCTACGAGCAGTACTTC. This codes for CASSLERAYEQYF.

The chain is built from TRBV27 and TRBJ2-1; D gene unclear. CDR1 and CDR2 from the germline V gene are MNHEY and SMNVEV (reference sequence). This CDR3 is 11 amino acids long. V dropped 6 bases and J dropped 3 bases, with 3 bases sitting between them. The CDR3 sequence is CASRSYNEQFF. The CDR3 nucleotides read TGTGCCAGCAGAAGCTACAATGAGCAGTTCTTC.

In this sample, this clone turned up a few times. The chain carries TRBV19 and TRBJ1-3; D not certain. CDR1 LNHDA and CDR2 SQIVND come from the germline V gene (reference sequence). This CDR3 region has 11 residues. V gave up 7 bases and J gave up 7 bases, with 8 bases separating them. The DNA for the CDR3 is TGTGCCAGTACTGCGGGGAACACCATATATTTT. As protein: CASTAGNTIYF.

The CDR3 here is CASSSSGGTQETQYF. For the CDR3, the DNA is TGTGCCAGCAGCTCTTCGGGCGGGACACAAGAGACCCAGTACTTC. The chain combines TRBV13 with TRBJ2-5; D may correspond to TRBD1 or TRBD2 (6 bases each). The germline V gene has CDR1 PRHDT and CDR2 FYEKMQ (reference sequence). With 4 bases removed from V and 2 bases from J, the gap between germline ends came to 14 bases. The CDR3 contains 15 residues.

V is TRBV7-9 and J is TRBJ2-1, with TRBD2 matching over 10 bases. Germline V lookup: CDR1 SEHNR, CDR2 FQNEAQ (reference sequence). V lost 10 bases, J lost 8 bases, and 14 bases stayed unmatched. The CDR3 runs 15 residues. This chain's CDR3 is CANKQGTSGNDEQFF. The CDR3, as DNA: TGTGCCAACAAACAGGGTACTAGCGGGAACGATGAGCAGTTCTTC.

The rearrangement links TRBV11-1 to TRBJ2-3; D is undetermined. Looked up from germline, CDR1 is SGHAT and CDR2 is FQDESV (reference sequence). There are 13 residues in the CDR3. Trimming took 0 bases from V and 4 from J, leaving 5 bases between them. CDR3 loop: CASSLAGADTQYF. CDR3 in DNA: TGTGCCAGCAGCTTAGCGGGCGCAGATACGCAGTATTTT.

The chain links TRBV7-3 to TRBJ2-7, with D tentatively TRBD1 or TRBD2 (5 bases each). Germline V lookup: CDR1 SGHTA, CDR2 FQGTGA. There are 14 residues in the CDR3. Trimming took off 2 bases at V and 2 bases at J, with 10 bases between the two ends. The DNA for the CDR3 is TGTGCCAGCAGCTTAGGGGGTCCCACCTACGAGCAGTACTTC. The encoded protein is CASSLGGPTYEQYF. The variable domain in full, with the rest retrieved from reference TRBV7-3 and TRBJ2-7, is GAGVSQTPSNKVTEKGKYVELRCDPISGHTALYWYRQSLGQGPEFLIYFQGTGAADDSGLPNDRFFAVRPEGSVSTLKIQRTERGDSAVYLCASSLGGPTYEQYFGPGTRLTVT.

This sequence joins TRBV11-3 and TRBJ2-3; 8 bases map to TRBD1. The CDR3 extends over 17 amino acids. The trim removed 1 base at V and 3 bases at J, leaving 9 bases unmatched. Per germline, CDR1 SGHNT and CDR2 YENEEA. This chain's CDR3 is CASSLGGQGEGTDTQYF. The CDR3 DNA reads TGTGCCAGCAGCTTAGGAGGACAGGGTGAGGGGACAGATACGCAGTATTTT.

This rearrangement joins TRBV30 to TRBJ1-6, with TRBD1 matching 7 bases. The trim removed 5 bases at V and 5 bases at J, leaving 3 bases unmatched. CDR1 is GTSNPN and CDR2 is SVGIG in the germline V gene (reference sequence). The CDR3 extends over 13 amino acids. As DNA, the CDR3 is TGTGCCTGGGTCGGGACAGATAATTCACCCCTCCACTTT. This encodes CAWVGTDNSPLHF. The full variable domain, completed using reference TRBV30 and TRBJ1-6, is SQTIHQWPATLVQPVGSPLSLECTVEGTSNPNLYWYRQAAGRGLQLLFYSVGIGQISSEVPQNLSASRPQDRQFILSSKKLLLSDSGFYLCAWVGTDNSPLHFGNGTRLTVT.

This chain connects TRBV9 to TRBJ2-7, with TRBD2 identical over 11 bases. The CDR3 is 16 amino acids. The ends lost 5 bases at V and 2 bases at J; junction bases unmatched: 9. CDR1 SGDLS and CDR2 YYNGEE come from the germline V gene. CDR3 DNA: TGTGCCAGCAGTCCCCGATTAGCGGGAGGGCCCTACGAGCAGTACTTC. Protein: CASSPRLAGGPYEQYF.

The chain has TRBV19 and TRBJ1-5; D remains unclear. Deletions cut 3 bases from V and 3 bases from J, with 6 bases between. CDR3 length equals 13 residues. CDR1 is LNHDA, CDR2 SQIVND, per germline (reference sequence). DNA of the CDR3: TGTGCCAGTAGTATTCTAACCAATCAGCCCCAGCATTTT. Translating gives CASSILTNQPQHF.

The chain carries TRBV27 and TRBJ2-1, with D unclear. V was cut by 11 bases and J by 1 base, with 6 bases left in between. CDR3 size: 11 residues. CDR1 is MNHEY and CDR2 is SMNVEV in the germline V gene (reference sequence). The CDR3: CAVKSYNEQFF. The CDR3 nucleotides are TGTGCCGTCAAATCCTACAATGAGCAGTTCTTC.